This T cell receptor (beta chain) was sequenced in a study of T cell repertoires in cytomegalovirus infection. Study as a whole: Well-studied HLA-B-restricted epitopes and recently identified HLA-C-restricted epitopes of CMV were both used in the study. The public TCR beta signatures pointed to both CMV infection and matching HLA type. Study results and limitations: CMV-specific TCR beta clonotypes restricted by HLA-C were the ones dominating the ex vivo response. Cumulative frequency (of public TCR beta family members) identified carriers of CMV plus the relevant HLA.

V was cut by 6 bases and J by 5 bases, with 8 bases left in between. The CDR3 spans 11 residues. Germline lookup yields CDR1 DFQATT and CDR2 SNEGSKA (reference sequence). As regards this clonotype: What it binds is not known.

TCRdb itself ran the reads through MiXCR, one entry per CDR3 protein. This sample has roughly 200,000 distinct CDR3 sequences, with less than 50% found just once. The chain joins TRBV20-1 to TRBJ1-3; D unresolved. Source: CD8+ T cells from cultured PBMCs, taken from culture after CMV antigen stimulation. This clonotype was sampled from a human donor in good health (CMV status not recorded). Some clones in this sample may be carry-over from other donors' samples. This CDR3 is CSASHRNTIYF. The CDR3 DNA is TGCAGTGCGAGCCATCGAAACACCATATATTTT.